This is a list of T cell receptor beta chains from one sample in a study of blood T cells in healthy people across ages. TCRdb re-called the 5' RACE reads with MiXCR, one entry per CDR3 protein. Of 750,000 or so distinct CDR3 sequences listed, just under 25% were seen once; the top ten hold more than 7.5%. This sample also belongs to another study, concerning T cells of mothers and their children.

Sequences were obtained from blood. The receptors come from a boy between 10 and 17 years old in good health. CDR3s include the opening cysteine and the closing phenylalanine or tryptophan. A D gene is named only where the DNA matches it firmly. Rows may omit the clone size; those that give it use once, few, many or a size class.

v_gene	abundance	j_gene	d_gene	CDR3nt	CDR3aa
TRBV14	NA	TRBJ1-2	TRBD1	TGTGCCAGCAGCCAAGAGGCGACAGGGGGAGGTGGCTACACCTTC	CASSQEATGGGGYTF
TRBV7-9	few	TRBJ1-1	NA	TGTGCCAGCAGCTTAGTTCGGGACATCCTGAACACTGAAGCTTTCTTT	CASSLVRDILNTEAFF
TRBV2	few	TRBJ2-7	NA	TGTGCCAGCAGAGAACAGATTAGCTCCTACGAGCAGTACTTC	CASREQISSYEQYF
TRBV2	NA	TRBJ1-6	TRBD1	TGTGCCAGCATGGGGGGACAGGGGTATTCACCCCTCCACTTT	CASMGGQGYSPLHF
TRBV7-2	many	TRBJ2-4	TRBD1	TGTGCCAGCAGCCCGGGACAGCTACTAGCCAAAAACATTCAGTACTTC	CASSPGQLLAKNIQYF
TRBV6-5	few	TRBJ2-7	NA	TGTGCCAGCAGTTACGCACAGGGAAACTACGAGCAGCACTTC	CASSYAQGNYEQHF
TRBV12-3/TRBV12-4	NA	TRBJ2-6	NA	TGTGCCAGCAGTGCGCCCGCGTCTAGCTCTGGGGCCAACGTCCTGACTTTC	CASSAPASSSGANVLTF
TRBV6-5	NA	TRBJ2-2	NA	TGTGCCAGCAGTTACGTGGCCGGGGAGCTGTTTTTT	CASSYVAGELFF
TRBV7-8	few	TRBJ2-5	TRBD1	TGTGCCACCGATCGTGGGACAGGGAAGGAGACCCAGTACTTC	CATDRGTGKETQYF
TRBV6-2/TRBV6-3	NA	TRBJ2-3	NA	TGTGCCAGCAGTTACCGTGTTAGCCTGCTTAGCACAGATACGCAGTATTTT	CASSYRVSLLSTDTQYF